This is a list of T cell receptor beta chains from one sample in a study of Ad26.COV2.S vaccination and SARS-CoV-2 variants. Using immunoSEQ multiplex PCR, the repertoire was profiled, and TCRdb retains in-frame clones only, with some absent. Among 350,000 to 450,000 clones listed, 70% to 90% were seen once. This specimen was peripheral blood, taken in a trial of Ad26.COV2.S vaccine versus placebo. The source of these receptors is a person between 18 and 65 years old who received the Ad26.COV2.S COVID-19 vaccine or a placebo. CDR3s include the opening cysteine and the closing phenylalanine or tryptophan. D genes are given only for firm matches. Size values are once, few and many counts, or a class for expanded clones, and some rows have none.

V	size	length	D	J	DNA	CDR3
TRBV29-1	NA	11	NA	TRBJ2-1	TGCAGCGTTGCTGGGATGAGCGAGCAGTTCTTC	CSVAGMSEQFF
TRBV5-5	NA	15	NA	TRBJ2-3	TGTGCCAGCAAGGTGGGGGGCCCGAACACAGATACGCAGTATTTT	CASKVGGPNTDTQYF
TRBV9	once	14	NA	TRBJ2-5	TGTGCCAGCAGCGCGACCCCCGGAGTTGAGACCCAGTACTTC	CASSATPGVETQYF
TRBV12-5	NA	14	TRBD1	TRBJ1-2	TGTGCTAGTGCCTTGGACAGGCGGGGCTATGGCTACACCTTC	CASALDRRGYGYTF
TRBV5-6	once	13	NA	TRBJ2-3	TGTGCCAGCAGCTGGACCCTCACAGATACGCAGTATTTT	CASSWTLTDTQYF
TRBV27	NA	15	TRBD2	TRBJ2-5	TGTGCCAGCTCTTCGGGACTAGCGGGAGCCGAGACCCAGTACTTC	CASSSGLAGAETQYF
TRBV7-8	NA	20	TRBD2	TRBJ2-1	TGTGCCAGCAGCTTAGACGGGGGGGCCTTAGGTCGAAGCTCCTACAATGAGCAGTTCTTC	CASSLDGGALGRSSYNEQFF
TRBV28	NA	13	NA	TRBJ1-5	TGTGCCAGCAGATGGGAATACAATCAGCCCCAGCATTTT	CASRWEYNQPQHF
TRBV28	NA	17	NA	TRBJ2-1	TGTGCCAGCAGGCTATTGGGGTCTGGTGGGTCCTACAATGAGCAGTTCTTC	CASRLLGSGGSYNEQFF
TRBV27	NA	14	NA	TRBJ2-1	TGTGCCAGCAGTTTTCGAGACTCCTACAATGAGCAGTTCTTC	CASSFRDSYNEQFF
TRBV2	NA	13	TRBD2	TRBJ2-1	TGTGCCAGCAGTGGATGGCGGGAGGTTGAGCAGTTCTTC	CASSGWREVEQFF
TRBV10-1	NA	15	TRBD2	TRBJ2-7	TGCGCCAGCAGTCCAGATAGCGGGGGACTCTACGAGCAGTACTTC	CASSPDSGGLYEQYF
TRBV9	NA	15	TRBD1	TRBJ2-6	TGTGCCAGCAGTACAGGGGGCGCGGGGGCCAACGTCCTGACTTTC	CASSTGGAGANVLTF
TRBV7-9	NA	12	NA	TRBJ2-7	TGTGCCAGCAGCGTCACAGGGAGCGAGCAGTACTTC	CASSVTGSEQYF
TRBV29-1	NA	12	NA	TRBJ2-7	TGCAGCATCCGGGCTGGTGATTACGAGCAGTACTTC	CSIRAGDYEQYF
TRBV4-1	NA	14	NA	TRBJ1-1	TGCGCCAGCAGCCAAGCCATAGCGAACACTGAAGCTTTCTTT	CASSQAIANTEAFF
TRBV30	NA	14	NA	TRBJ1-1	TGTGCCTGGAAAACCGGACACCTGAACACTGAAGCTTTCTTT	CAWKTGHLNTEAFF
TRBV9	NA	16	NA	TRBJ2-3	TGTGCCAGCAGCGTAGGAACGGCGGGGTTAACAGATACGCAGTATTTT	CASSVGTAGLTDTQYF
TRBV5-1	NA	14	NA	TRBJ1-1	TGCGCCAGCAGGGTGGTCGGGGGCGGGTTAGAAGCTTTCTTT	CASRVVGGGLEAFF
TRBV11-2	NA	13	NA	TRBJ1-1	TGTGCCAGCAGCCGAGTTGGGAACACTGAAGCTTTCTTT	CASSRVGNTEAFF
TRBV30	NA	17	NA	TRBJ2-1	TGTGCCTGGAGTGTATATATCGGGCTAAAAGTCTACAATGAGCAGTTCTTC	CAWSVYIGLKVYNEQFF
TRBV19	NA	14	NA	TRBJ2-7	TGTGCCAGTAGCTACTCCGGGAATCTCGACGAGCAGTACTTC	CASSYSGNLDEQYF
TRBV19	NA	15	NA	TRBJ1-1	TGTGCCAGTAGTATAGTTGGGACCTTGAACACTGAAGCTTTCTTT	CASSIVGTLNTEAFF
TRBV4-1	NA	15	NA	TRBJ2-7	TGCGCCAGCAGCCAGCAGGTCCAGGCCGAATACGAGCAGTACTTC	CASSQQVQAEYEQYF
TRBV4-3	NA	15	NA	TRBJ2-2	TGCGCCAGCAGCCAAGAAGCGAGAGGGCCCGGGGAGCTGTTTTTT	CASSQEARGPGELFF
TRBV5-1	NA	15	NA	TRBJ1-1	TGCGCCAGCAGCTTTGCGGCCTTTGAGAACACTGAAGCTTTCTTT	CASSFAAFENTEAFF
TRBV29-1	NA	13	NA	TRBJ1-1	TGCAGCGTCGTGGATCAGGGACGCGCTGAAGCTTTCTTT	CSVVDQGRAEAFF
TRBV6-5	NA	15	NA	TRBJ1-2	TGTGCCAGCCGCGGCAGGGGAGGGGATAACTATGGCTACACCTTC	CASRGRGGDNYGYTF
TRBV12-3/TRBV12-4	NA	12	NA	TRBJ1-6	TGTGCCAGCAGTCCGAATTTACCAGCCCTCCACTTT	CASSPNLPALHF
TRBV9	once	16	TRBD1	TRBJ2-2	TGTGCCAGCAGCGGGGGGACAGGTGTGGGCACCGGGGAGCTGTTTTTT	CASSGGTGVGTGELFF
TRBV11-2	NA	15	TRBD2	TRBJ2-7	TGTGCCAGCAGCCCCGACACGGGACTAGCCTACGAGCAGTACTTC	CASSPDTGLAYEQYF
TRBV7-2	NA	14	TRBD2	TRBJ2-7	TGTGCCAGCAGCTTAGAGAGACTAGCCGACGAGCAGTACTTC	CASSLERLADEQYF
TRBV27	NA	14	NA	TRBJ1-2	TGTGCCAGCGGTTTCTTGGGGGGCGCCTATGGCTACACCTTC	CASGFLGGAYGYTF